This T cell receptor (beta chain) was recovered during a study of blood T cells in healthy people across ages. The ends lost 4 bases at V and 11 bases at J; junction bases unmatched: 11. The germline V gene has CDR1 SQVTM and CDR2 ANQGSEA. The CDR3 has 13 residues. The sample providers were healthy Caucasian people from Russia, aged about 6 to 90. Many counts were recorded for this clonotype. Its antigen is still unknown. General observations from the study: CMV infection status of these donors was not known. Across the age range, TCR beta diversity per million T cells fell in a roughly linear way. Estimates based on one million T cells were treated as lower bounds.

The second PCR ran about 6 to 12 cycles with a sample-barcoded 5' primer and J-beta primers. TCRdb reprocessed the 5' RACE reads with MiXCR, giving one entry per CDR3 protein. The sample comprises around 800,000 distinct CDR3 sequences, about 48% of which are singletons, and around 40% rests with the top ten. The rearrangement links TRBV29-1 to TRBJ2-5; 9 bases align to TRBD2. Sequenced: blood. This receptor was identified in a man older than 75 in good health. The CDR3, as DNA: TGCAGCGTTGGGCTAGCGGGATTTGTTCGGCAGTACTTC. It codes for CSVGLAGFVRQYF.